A single sample gave rise to the 22 T cell receptor beta chains below, sequenced in a study of tumor and adjacent non-tumor tissue in lung cancer (dated by TCRdb to 2016 to 2019). Bulk unsorted tissue served as the source for RNA extraction, and RNA quality was assessed using a NanoDrop ND-1000 and an Agilent 2100. For the normal lung samples, distant non-tumor tissue was collected more than 3 cm away from the tumor edge. Libraries came from multiplex PCR. For sequencing, an Illumina HiSeq 2500 was employed. TCRbeta libraries were built by three rounds of nested PCR using primers (Table S4), following protocols modified from ARM-PCR. TCRdb reprocessing: public reads trimmed at Q25 with fastp, clones called with MiXCR, in-frame beta chains kept. Entries are consolidated by CDR3 protein sequence, retaining the most common genes and DNA. The sample has about 48,000 distinct CDR3 sequences on record, 55% to 65% of them singletons. The ten largest clones add up to approximately 28% of the sample.

Material for sequencing was distant non-tumor lung tissue. These receptors were collected from a woman aged 70-85 years with non-small cell lung cancer.

As regards this clonotype: A read error may account for a junction end that differs from germline. The V call is TRBV5-6, the J call TRBJ1-5; a possible D gene is TRBD1 (6 bases). The CDR3 consists of 14 residues. Germline CDR1 SGHDT, CDR2 YYEEEE. CDR3 DNA: TGTGGCAGCAGCACCGGACAGCCGGGTCAGCCCCAACATTTT. It translates to CGSSTGQPGQPQHF.

This clonotype has just a few counts. CDR3 sequence: CASTPLRTRGPRYEQYF. In DNA, the CDR3 is TGTGCCAGCACCCCCCTGAGGACTCGGGGCCCTCGCTACGAGCAGTACTTC. The chain uses TRBV7-8 and TRBJ2-7; either TRBD1 or TRBD2 may supply D (5 bases each). Between the trimmed V and J ends, which lost 7 bases and 3 bases, there was a span of 25 bases. The CDR3 is made up of 17 amino acids. Germline CDR1 is SGHVS and CDR2 is FQNEAQ.

To note about this clonotype: Since a much larger clone is just one base distant, this may be a read error. The chain has TRBV10-3 and TRBJ1-6; 7 nucleotides match TRBD1. Germline loops: CDR1 ENHRY, CDR2 SYGVKD. The CDR3 is 15 amino acids. The V gene end was trimmed by 4 bases and the J gene end by 0 bases; junction bases not matched to a gene: 0. The CDR3 bases are TGTGCCATCAGTGCAGGGGGCTCCTATAATTCACCCCTCCACTTT. Amino acids: CAISAGGSYNSPLHF.

In its sample, this clonotype was seen once. An end of the junction does not agree with germline; a read error may underlie this. The chain links TRBV6-5 to TRBJ2-7; 7 bases map to TRBD1. The CDR3 extends over 16 amino acids. Germline values: CDR1 MNHEY, CDR2 SVGAGI. The CDR3 DNA reads TGTGCCAGCAGTCCTCTTCGGGACAGTAAACCCTACGAGCAGTGCTTC. Protein product: CASSPLRDSKPYEQCF.

The count of this clonotype is one. One end of the junction does not line up with germline, which may come from a read error. This chain uses TRBV5-6 with TRBJ1-1; D is ambiguous. This CDR3 comprises 13 residues. Germline values: CDR1 SGHDT, CDR2 YYEEEE. CDR3 amino acids: CASSLYMSAEAFF. The CDR3 DNA reads as TGCGCCAGCAGCTTATACATGAGCGCTGAAGCTTTCTTT.

This clonotype has a count of ten or more. The V gene is TRBV6-5, the J gene TRBJ2-5; TRBD2 matches at 15 bases. The germline CDR1 and CDR2 sequences are MNHEY and SVGAGI. The CDR3 consists of 17 residues. V was clipped by 2 bases and J by 4 bases; unmatched bases: 5. For the CDR3, the DNA is TGTGCCAGCAGTTACGGGAGGGGACTAGCGGGAGGAGAGACCCAGTACTTC. Its protein product is CASSYGRGLAGGETQYF.

This clonotype was found many times. This chain joins TRBV5-1 and TRBJ1-1; possible D gene TRBD1, 6 bases. The ends were cut back, 4 bases at V and 8 bases at J, with 15 bases in the middle. Per the germline V gene, CDR1 is SGHRS and CDR2 is YFSETQ. This CDR3 comprises 13 residues. The DNA for the CDR3 is TGCGCCAGCAGCGACGGCAGGCAGGGGGAAGCTTTCTTT. Its translation is CASSDGRQGEAFF.

With respect to this clonotype: A much larger clone differs from this one at a single base, so this may be a read error. The V gene is TRBV7-9, the J gene TRBJ2-7, with a possible D match to TRBD1 (6 bases). The CDR3 consists of 15 residues. Looked up from germline, CDR1 is SEHNR and CDR2 is FQNEAQ (reference sequence). V was trimmed by 6 bases and J by 4 bases, leaving 19 bases between them. The CDR3 sequence: CASRQRGTSPYEQYF. CDR3 bases: TGTGCCAGCAGACAAAGGGGGACAAGTCCTTACGAGCAGTACTTC. Variable domain in full (rest from reference TRBV7-9 and TRBJ2-7): DTGVSQNPRHKITKRGQNVTFRCDPISEHNRLYWYRQTLGQGPEFLTYFQNEAQLEKSRLLSDRFSAERPKGSFSTLEIQRTEQGDSAMYLCASRQRGTSPYEQYFGPGTRLTVT.

J is TRBJ1-2 and V is TRBV12-3 or TRBV12-4, with TRBD1 matching 10 bases. CDR3 length: 14 amino acids. V was pared by 6 bases and J by 3 bases, with 4 bases of the junction left unmatched. Here the CDR3 reads CASRSGQGDYGYTF. The CDR3 DNA sequence: TGTGCCAGCAGATCTGGACAGGGGGACTATGGCTACACCTTC.

Comments on this clonotype: The germline gene is not matched at one end of the junction; a read error may be the cause. The V and J genes are TRBV6-5 and TRBJ2-7, with D unclear. This CDR3 spans 18 amino acids. The germline V gene encodes CDR1 MNHEY and CDR2 SVGAGI. Written as DNA, the CDR3 is TGTGCCAGCAGTCAGAGCGTAAGGCGCTTCAAGATCTCCTACGAGCAGAACTTC. This encodes CASSQSVRRFKISYEQNF.

About this clonotype: A much larger clone is a single base away; this may be a read error. The chain employs TRBV5-4 and TRBJ1-1; unclear D gene. The CDR3 has 13 residues. Germline V gene lookup returns CDR1 SGHNT and CDR2 YYREEE (reference sequence). This CDR3 reads CSSSAVLNGEAFF. The CDR3 DNA sequence: TGTTCCAGCAGCGCTGTTCTGAACGGTGAAGCTTTCTTT.

This clonotype came up many times. V is TRBV20-1 and J is TRBJ2-2, with 7 bases matching TRBD2. The ends lost 0 bases at V and 4 bases at J; junction bases unmatched: 5. The CDR3 spans 15 residues. The germline CDR1 and CDR2 sequences are DFQATT and SNEGSKA (reference sequence). As DNA, the CDR3 is TGCAGTGCTAGAGACGGGGCGGGAGTCACCGGGGAGCTGTTTTTT. Its protein product is CSARDGAGVTGELFF.

The chain joins TRBV7-8 to TRBJ2-7; 11 bases align to TRBD2. CDR3 length: 18 residues. V lost 3 bases, J lost 3 bases, and 13 bases stayed unmatched. Germline V gene sequence: CDR1 SGHVS, CDR2 FQNEAQ. CDR3 loop: CASSFLGRTSGPRYEQYF. The CDR3 region has the DNA TGTGCCAGCAGCTTCTTGGGGAGGACTAGCGGGCCTCGCTACGAGCAGTACTTC.

J is TRBJ2-5 and V is TRBV20-1, with D uncertain. The ends were cut back, 7 bases at V and 4 bases at J, with 16 bases in the middle. CDR1 is DFQATT, CDR2 SNEGSKA, per germline (reference sequence). This CDR3 is built from 13 residues. CDR3 bases: TGCAGTGATCCAGAAAGTATTACAGAGACCCAGTACTTC. Encoded protein: CSDPESITETQYF.

A note on this clonotype: A read error may be the cause here, since a much bigger clone is one base away. The CDR3 does not close with the conserved phenylalanine or tryptophan, likely indicating a read error. This sequence joins TRBV11-2 and TRBJ1-2; D gene unclear. This CDR3 is 14 amino acids long. CDR1 is SGHAT, CDR2 FQNNGV, per germline. Trimming cost V 0 bases and J 4 bases, with 9 bases left between them. The CDR3 region has the DNA TGTGCCAGCAGCTTAGATCTGGGGAGCTATGGCTACACCATC. This translates into CASSLDLGSYGYTI.

Details on this clonotype: This may stem from a read error, because a much larger clone lies one nucleotide away. This CDR3 is missing its conserved last phenylalanine or tryptophan, likely due to a read error. This chain connects TRBV19 to TRBJ2-7; 8 bases map to TRBD1. The germline V gene has CDR1 LNHDA and CDR2 SQIVND (reference sequence). V shed 10 bases, J shed 3 bases, and the junction held 5 bases outside the gene matches. The CDR3 sequence is 12 residues long. The CDR3 DNA reads TGTGCCATAGGACAGGGTGGCTACGAGCAGTACCTC. It codes for CAIGQGGYEQYL.

About this clonotype itself: Here the CDR3 omits its conserved ending phenylalanine or tryptophan, so a read error is the likely source. J is TRBJ1-1 and V is TRBV20-1; TRBD1 matches at 7 bases. There are 13 residues in the CDR3. Germline assignment: CDR1 DFQATT and CDR2 SNEGSKA (reference sequence). J gave up 5 bases and V 6 bases, and 9 bases lay outside the gene matches. CDR3 nucleotide sequence: TGCAGTGCCGTTTACAGGGGTAGGACTGAAGCTTTCCTT. Protein sequence: CSAVYRGRTEAFL.

The chain links TRBV23-1 to TRBJ2-5; TRBD1 is a possible D gene (6 bases). TRBV23-1 counts as an open reading frame of uncertain function. The CDR3 extends over 14 amino acids. V was shortened by 4 bases and J by 3 bases, with 12 bases between the two germline ends. The CDR3 region has the DNA TGCGCCAGCAGTCGGGACATCAGTAAAGAGACCCAGTACTTC. This encodes CASSRDISKETQYF.

This clonotype was observed at least ten times. The V gene is TRBV6-6, the J gene TRBJ1-5; D is unclear. The CDR3 is 12 amino acids. The V end was cut by 7 bases, the J end by 4 bases, with 8 bases between. Germline-derived CDR1 and CDR2 are MNHNY and SVGAGI (reference sequence). The CDR3 sequence is CASNQPNQPQHF. Written as DNA, the CDR3 is TGTGCCAGCAACCAGCCAAATCAGCCCCAGCATTTT.

Concerning this clonotype: The junction differs from germline at one of its ends, possibly a read error. The V gene is TRBV10-2, the J gene TRBJ2-5; no reliable D call. Per germline, CDR1 WSHSY and CDR2 SAAADI. This CDR3 contains 14 residues. CDR3 coding DNA: TGTACCATGAGTGCAGGTGCGGCCCAAGAGACCCAGTACTTC. Translation gives CTMSAGAAQETQYF.

The chain carries TRBV5-1 and TRBJ2-1; D ambiguous. Trimming left V 2 bases short and J 8 bases short, with 5 bases between. Germline-derived CDR1 and CDR2 are SGHRS and YFSETQ. The CDR3 runs to 11 residues. CDR3 DNA: TGCGCCAGCAGCTTCGTCCATGAGCAGTTCTTC. The encoded protein is CASSFVHEQFF.

In the case of this clonotype: A much more abundant neighbour one base away suggests this may be a read error. The genes are TRBV30 and TRBJ1-1; no firm D call. The CDR3 has 13 residues. Per germline, CDR1 GTSNPN and CDR2 SVGIG (reference sequence). CDR3 nucleotides: TGTGACTGGAGTGTCAAAGGGAACACTGAAGCTTTCTTT. Its protein product is CDWSVKGNTEAFF. Combining the CDR3 with reference TRBV30 and TRBJ1-1 gives the whole variable domain SQTIHQWPATLVQPVGSPLSLECTVEGTSNPNLYWYRQAAGRGLQLLFYSVGIGQISSEVPQNLSASRPQDRQFILSSKKLLLSDSGFYLCDWSVKGNTEAFFGQGTRLTVV.